This T cell receptor (beta chain) was identified during a study of T cells after yellow fever vaccination. TCR cDNA was made by 5'RACE template switching, adding a universal primer site and UMIs. TCRdb used MiXCR to reprocess the 5' RACE reads, holding one entry per CDR3 protein. This table holds some 260,000 distinct CDR3 sequences, about 5.2% found once. Germline values: CDR1 SEHNR, CDR2 FQNEAQ (reference sequence). The CDR3 has 15 residues. V lost 2 bases and J 10 bases, leaving 15 bases between the germline ends. This clonotype was detected a few times. Sequenced here: CD4+ T cells sorted from PBMCs, sampled on the day of the yellow fever booster vaccination. The V and J genes are TRBV7-9 and TRBJ1-6; D gene unclear. The clonotype comes from a man between 18 and 29 years old who received the YFV17D yellow fever vaccine. CDR3 amino acids: CASSLSLRAGSPLHF. The CDR3 bases are TGTGCCAGCAGCTTAAGCTTAAGAGCGGGCTCACCCCTCCACTTT.